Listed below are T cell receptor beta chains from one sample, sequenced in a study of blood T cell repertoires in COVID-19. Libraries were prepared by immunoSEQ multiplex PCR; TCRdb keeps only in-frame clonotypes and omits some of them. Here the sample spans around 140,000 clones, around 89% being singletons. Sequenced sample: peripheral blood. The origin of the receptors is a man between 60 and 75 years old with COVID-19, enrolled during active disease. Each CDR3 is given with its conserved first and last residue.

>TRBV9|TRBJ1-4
CASSDGPRGEKLFF
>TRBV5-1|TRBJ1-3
CASSTPPGNTIYF
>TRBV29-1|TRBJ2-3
CSVDGGLAGGAGPDTQYF
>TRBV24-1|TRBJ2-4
CATSDLAGRGGGGYIQYF
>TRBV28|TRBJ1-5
CASRGQGGINQPQHF
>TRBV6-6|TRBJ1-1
CASSFSGQTNTEAFF
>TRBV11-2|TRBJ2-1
CASSARLAGGRNEQFF
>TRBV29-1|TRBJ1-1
CSAGQGDTEAFF
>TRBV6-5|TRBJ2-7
CASSLGEFDEQYF
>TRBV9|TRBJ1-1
CASSVGSLMNTEAFF
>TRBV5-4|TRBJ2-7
CASSLEADRFYEQYF
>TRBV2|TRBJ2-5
CASSGWTGGGKTQYF
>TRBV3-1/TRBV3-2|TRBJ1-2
CASSQEHRDGGYTF
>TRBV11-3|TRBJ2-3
CASSLGSGNTDTQYF
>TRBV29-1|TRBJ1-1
CSVEGMAVSNTEAFF
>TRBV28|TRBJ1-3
CASGVDRRFSGNTIYF
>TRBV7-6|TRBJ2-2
CASSLRQPGELFF
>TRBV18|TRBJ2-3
CASSRDRGTDTQYF
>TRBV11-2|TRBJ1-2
CASSLSGTADSGGYTF
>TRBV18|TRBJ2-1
CASSPRGPTGNEQFF
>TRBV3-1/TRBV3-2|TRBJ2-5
CASSLQRGGTQYF
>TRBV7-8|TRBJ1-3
CASSSWDRKNSGNTIYF
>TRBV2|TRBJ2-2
CASSEEGGYTGELFF
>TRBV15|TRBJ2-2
CATSRVATVGRGELFF
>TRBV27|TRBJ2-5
CASSLDRQETQYF
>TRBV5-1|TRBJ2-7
CASSLVGGNYEQYF
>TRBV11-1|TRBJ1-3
CASSDGFSGNTIYF
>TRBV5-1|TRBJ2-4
CASSLANRVNIQYF
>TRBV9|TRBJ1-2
CASSESPGTGYGYTF
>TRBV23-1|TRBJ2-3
CASRKRTPTADTQYF
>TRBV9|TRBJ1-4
CASSVQGTANEKLFF
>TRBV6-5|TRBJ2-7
CATWEDEQYF
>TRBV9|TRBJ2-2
CASSVGDRGGAFGELFF
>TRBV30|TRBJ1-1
CAWSRRDTEAFF
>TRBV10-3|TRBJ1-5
CAISETGGNQPQHF
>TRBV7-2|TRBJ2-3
CASSLLSGRDTQYF
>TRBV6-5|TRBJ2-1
CASSPDRSSYNEQFF
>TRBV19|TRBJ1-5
CASRQGTVSNQPQHF
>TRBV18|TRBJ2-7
CASSPVGAGGTYEQYF
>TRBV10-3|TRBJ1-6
CAISEPGQGDSPLHF